The rows below give T cell receptor beta chains drawn from one sample of a study of molecular identifiers for immune sequencing clone quantification. In TCRdb, the PCR reads were re-called with MiXCR into one record per CDR3 protein. The sample records about 100,000 distinct CDR3 sequences, 36% being singletons. Specimen: naive CD8+ T cells from blood, with Jurkat cell RNA spiked in. Source of these receptors: a human donor in good health. Some libraries in this study had Jurkat cell RNA spiked in. Both conserved end residues are part of each CDR3. D genes are given only for firm matches. Clone size is shown for a subset of rows, as once, few, many or a class of expanded clone.

d_call: -; clone_size: -; j_call: TRBJ2-3; v_call: TRBV3-1; cdr3_nt: TGTGCCAGCAGCCCAGTACGGCTAGCCGATCCAGATACGCAGTATTTT; cdr3_aa: CASSPVRLADPDTQYF
d_call: -; clone_size: few; j_call: TRBJ2-2; v_call: TRBV4-2; cdr3_nt: TGTGCCAGCAGCCAGGTGGTTACAGCCGGGGAGCTGTTTTTT; cdr3_aa: CASSQVVTAGELFF
d_call: TRBD1; clone_size: many; j_call: TRBJ2-4; v_call: TRBV28; cdr3_nt: TGTGCCAGCAGTTTTAGGGGACAGGGGGCCCTAAACATTCAGTACTTC; cdr3_aa: CASSFRGQGALNIQYF
d_call: -; clone_size: -; j_call: TRBJ2-1; v_call: TRBV29-1; cdr3_nt: TGCAGCGCAATCACGAGCAATGAGCAGTTCTTC; cdr3_aa: CSAITSNEQFF
d_call: TRBD2; clone_size: few; j_call: TRBJ2-4; v_call: TRBV20-1; cdr3_nt: TGCAGTGCTAGAGGAGCGGGAGTTGTCCTTAACATTCAGTACTTC; cdr3_aa: CSARGAGVVLNIQYF
d_call: TRBD1; clone_size: few; j_call: TRBJ2-7; v_call: TRBV19; cdr3_nt: TGTGCCAGTAGTGCCTCAAGACAGGGGGCCTACGAGCAGTACTTC; cdr3_aa: CASSASRQGAYEQYF
d_call: -; clone_size: many; j_call: TRBJ2-7; v_call: TRBV20-1; cdr3_nt: TGCAGTGCTCCCGACGGGGGTTCCTACGAGCAGTACTTC; cdr3_aa: CSAPDGGSYEQYF
d_call: -; clone_size: -; j_call: TRBJ2-1; v_call: TRBV29-1; cdr3_nt: TGCAGCGTTGTACACCTGAATGAGCAGTTCTTC; cdr3_aa: CSVVHLNEQFF
d_call: -; clone_size: many; j_call: TRBJ2-3; v_call: TRBV29-1; cdr3_nt: TGCAGCGTTGACCCTAGTGGGAGTTCGGCAGATACGCAGTATTTT; cdr3_aa: CSVDPSGSSADTQYF
d_call: -; clone_size: -; j_call: TRBJ2-1; v_call: TRBV7-6; cdr3_nt: TGTGTCAGCAGCTTACTAGGTGCCCTTGAGCAGTTCTTC; cdr3_aa: CVSSLLGALEQFF
d_call: -; clone_size: -; j_call: TRBJ1-6; v_call: TRBV9; cdr3_nt: TGTGCCAGCAGCTCCGAGTTACAGGGTTCACCCCTCCACTTT; cdr3_aa: CASSSELQGSPLHF
d_call: -; clone_size: few; j_call: TRBJ1-6; v_call: TRBV7-9; cdr3_nt: TGTGCCGGCAGCCCAACAGATTCACCCCTCCACTTT; cdr3_aa: CAGSPTDSPLHF
d_call: TRBD1; clone_size: few; j_call: TRBJ2-3; v_call: TRBV7-9; cdr3_nt: TGTGCCAGCAGCTCAGGACAGGGGACCACAGATACGCAGTATTTT; cdr3_aa: CASSSGQGTTDTQYF
d_call: -; clone_size: -; j_call: TRBJ2-5; v_call: TRBV12-3/TRBV12-4; cdr3_nt: TGTGCCAGCAGTTTAAGCGGGGAGACCCAGTACTTC; cdr3_aa: CASSLSGETQYF
d_call: -; clone_size: few; j_call: TRBJ2-3; v_call: TRBV7-3; cdr3_nt: TGTGCCAGCAGCTTACAGGGTTGGACAGATACGCAGTATTTT; cdr3_aa: CASSLQGWTDTQYF
d_call: TRBD2; clone_size: -; j_call: TRBJ2-7; v_call: TRBV19; cdr3_nt: TGTGCCAGTAGTCCAAGGACTAGCCCCTACGAGCAGTACTTC; cdr3_aa: CASSPRTSPYEQYF
d_call: -; clone_size: many; j_call: TRBJ2-4; v_call: TRBV4-3; cdr3_nt: TGCGCCAGCAGCCAGGGGTACAGGGCAAGCAAAAACATTCAGTACTTC; cdr3_aa: CASSQGYRASKNIQYF
d_call: -; clone_size: many; j_call: TRBJ1-1; v_call: TRBV29-1; cdr3_nt: TGCAGCGTTGAGGGACATAATACTGAAGCTTTCTTT; cdr3_aa: CSVEGHNTEAFF
d_call: TRBD2; clone_size: many; j_call: TRBJ2-7; v_call: TRBV28; cdr3_nt: TGTGCCAGCCTCGGGACTAGCGCCTACGAGCAGTACTTC; cdr3_aa: CASLGTSAYEQYF
d_call: -; clone_size: -; j_call: TRBJ1-3; v_call: TRBV20-1; cdr3_nt: TGCAGTGCTAGGCGAGACTCTGGAAACACCATATATTTT; cdr3_aa: CSARRDSGNTIYF
d_call: -; clone_size: once; j_call: TRBJ2-7; v_call: TRBV6-5; cdr3_nt: TGTGCCAGCAGTTACACCCCTGTAGGCGCAAGCTCCTACGAGCAGTACTTC; cdr3_aa: CASSYTPVGASSYEQYF
d_call: TRBD2; clone_size: -; j_call: TRBJ2-3; v_call: TRBV13; cdr3_nt: TGTGCCAGCAACCGCCGGGGGGGGACAGATACGCAGTATTTT; cdr3_aa: CASNRRGGTDTQYF
d_call: -; clone_size: -; j_call: TRBJ2-3; v_call: TRBV27; cdr3_nt: TGTGCCAGCAAGGTTGGGGGGGCGCCCCGAGATACGCAGTATTTT; cdr3_aa: CASKVGGAPRDTQYF
d_call: -; clone_size: -; j_call: TRBJ1-5; v_call: TRBV6-5; cdr3_nt: TGTGCCAGCAGTTACTGGGGGGGGCCCCAGCATTTT; cdr3_aa: CASSYWGGPQHF
d_call: -; clone_size: -; j_call: TRBJ1-1; v_call: TRBV6-2/TRBV6-3; cdr3_nt: TGTGCCAGCAGTTACAGGCGGGGCTACACTGAAGCTTTCTTT; cdr3_aa: CASSYRRGYTEAFF
d_call: -; clone_size: -; j_call: TRBJ2-7; v_call: TRBV7-9; cdr3_nt: TGTGCCAGCAGCTTAATTGAGAGAACCTACGAGCAGTACTTC; cdr3_aa: CASSLIERTYEQYF
d_call: TRBD2; clone_size: -; j_call: TRBJ2-1; v_call: TRBV4-1; cdr3_nt: TGCGCCAGCAGCCAAGCCGCGGGAGCGTCGGAGTTCTTC; cdr3_aa: CASSQAAGASEFF
d_call: TRBD1; clone_size: -; j_call: TRBJ1-2; v_call: TRBV27; cdr3_nt: TGTGCCAGCAGTTTGGGACAGAACTATGGCTACACCTTC; cdr3_aa: CASSLGQNYGYTF
d_call: -; clone_size: many; j_call: TRBJ2-7; v_call: TRBV6-5; cdr3_nt: TGTGCCAGCAGCCCCGAAGCCCTTGGCGACGAGCAGTACTTC; cdr3_aa: CASSPEALGDEQYF
d_call: -; clone_size: -; j_call: TRBJ2-7; v_call: TRBV4-3; cdr3_nt: TGCGCCAGCAGCCAAGATCCTATTTCTGCTGCGCAGTCCTTC; cdr3_aa: CASSQDPISAAQSF
d_call: -; clone_size: few; j_call: TRBJ1-2; v_call: TRBV7-9; cdr3_nt: TGTGCCAGCCACAGCAACCGACAAATCCTTCTAAACTATGGCTACACCTTC; cdr3_aa: CASHSNRQILLNYGYTF
d_call: -; clone_size: -; j_call: TRBJ2-1; v_call: TRBV28; cdr3_nt: TGTGCCAGCAGTTTCGGTGAAGTACAGTTTGAGCAGTTCTTC; cdr3_aa: CASSFGEVQFEQFF
d_call: TRBD2; clone_size: -; j_call: TRBJ2-5; v_call: TRBV27; cdr3_nt: TGTGCCAGCAGTTTAGATCCTAGCGGGAGTTTGGAGACACAGTACTTC; cdr3_aa: CASSLDPSGSLETQYF
d_call: -; clone_size: few; j_call: TRBJ2-7; v_call: TRBV21-1; cdr3_nt: TGTGCCAGCAGCAAAGGTGGGGGGGTCAGCGGGCCCGTCTACGAGCAGTACTTC; cdr3_aa: CASSKGGGVSGPVYEQYF
d_call: -; clone_size: many; j_call: TRBJ1-1; v_call: TRBV6-5; cdr3_nt: TGTGCCAGCAGTCTCAAGGGCCAGGGGTACACTGAAGCTTTCTTT; cdr3_aa: CASSLKGQGYTEAFF
d_call: -; clone_size: many; j_call: TRBJ1-2; v_call: TRBV29-1; cdr3_nt: TGCAGCGATAGATTAGGGCAGGTCTATGGCTACACCTTC; cdr3_aa: CSDRLGQVYGYTF
d_call: -; clone_size: many; j_call: TRBJ2-5; v_call: TRBV15; cdr3_nt: TGTGCCACCAGCACCCTAAACGATCAAGAGACCCAGTACTTC; cdr3_aa: CATSTLNDQETQYF
d_call: -; clone_size: few; j_call: TRBJ2-7; v_call: TRBV7-9; cdr3_nt: TGTGCCAGCAGCTCGGATCTCTACGAGCAGTACTTC; cdr3_aa: CASSSDLYEQYF
d_call: TRBD1; clone_size: -; j_call: TRBJ2-7; v_call: TRBV4-3; cdr3_nt: TGCGCCAGCAGCCAAGACATGACAGGGGTTTACGAGCAGTACTTC; cdr3_aa: CASSQDMTGVYEQYF
d_call: -; clone_size: many; j_call: TRBJ2-5; v_call: TRBV7-9; cdr3_nt: TGTGCCAGCGAAAGTGGACGAGGGGAGACCCAGTACTTC; cdr3_aa: CASESGRGETQYF
d_call: -; clone_size: many; j_call: TRBJ2-1; v_call: TRBV29-1; cdr3_nt: TGCAGCGTTGAGTTTCGCAACAGAGCATCGGAGCAGTTCTTC; cdr3_aa: CSVEFRNRASEQFF
d_call: TRBD2; clone_size: -; j_call: TRBJ2-7; v_call: TRBV28; cdr3_nt: TGTGCCAGCAATGAAAGCGGGAGGACCATATACGAGCAGTACTTC; cdr3_aa: CASNESGRTIYEQYF
d_call: TRBD2; clone_size: -; j_call: TRBJ2-2; v_call: TRBV27; cdr3_nt: TGTGCCAGCGGGGAGGGTTCGAACACCGGGGAGCTGTTTTTT; cdr3_aa: CASGEGSNTGELFF
d_call: TRBD2; clone_size: -; j_call: TRBJ2-5; v_call: TRBV2; cdr3_nt: TGTGCCAGCAGTGTAGTTGTAGCGGGAGGGCCCCGGGAGACCCAGTACTTC; cdr3_aa: CASSVVVAGGPRETQYF